The T cell receptor (beta chain) under discussion was sequenced for a study of shared clonotypes between healthy human individuals. Study-level findings and limits: Among donors, the sharing of clonotypes was expected to be influenced by sequencing depth.

Some clones are missing from TCRdb's copy, which holds only in-frame ones; the method was immunoSEQ multiplex PCR. There are 2 million to 2.5 million clones in the sample; 95% occur only once, and approximately 0.13% lies in the top ten. Per germline, CDR1 MGHDK and CDR2 SYGVNS. The V gene lost 5 bases and the J gene lost 1 base, with 17 bases spanning the gap. CDR3 length: 16 amino acids. With respect to this clone: Its matching antigen is unknown.

This chain connects TRBV25-1 to TRBJ1-1; D may be TRBD1 (5 bases). Sequencing was performed on naive CD4+ T cells sorted from blood. Noted subset: CD45RA+ positively selected. The receptor was derived from a young man in good health. CDR3 bases: TGTGCCAGCAGTTCCGTTGGGTGGGGGAAGAACACTGAAGCTTTCTTT. The encoded protein is CASSSVGWGKNTEAFF.